The TCR beta chain described here comes from a study of identical twins. This clonotype was seen a handful of times. CDR3 length equals 14 residues. The ends lost 7 bases at V and 5 bases at J; junction bases unmatched: 9. Germline CDR1 SGHRS, CDR2 YFSETQ. Using its own MiXCR run on the 5' RACE reads, TCRdb lists one record per CDR3 protein. The table has 500,000 or so distinct CDR3 sequences, 22% seen once; the top ten hold around 0.9%. Donors were all healthy Caucasians. This sample also belongs to another study, concerning T cells expressing NK-cell markers. As reported in that work: The study sequenced eight donors, seven HCMV-seropositive and one seronegative.

The origin of this receptor is a woman aged 18-29 years in good health. What was sequenced was CD4+ T cells sorted from blood. The V gene is TRBV5-1, the J gene TRBJ2-1, with 7 nucleotides matching TRBD1. The CDR3 loop is CASRQTGQNNEQFF. Written as DNA, the CDR3 is TGCGCCAGCCGACAGACAGGGCAAAACAATGAGCAGTTCTTC. The variable domain in full, with the rest retrieved from reference TRBV5-1 and TRBJ2-1, is KAGVTQTPRYLIKTRGQQVTLSCSPISGHRSVSWYQQTPGQGLQFLFEYFSETQRNKGNFPGRFSGRQFSNSRSEMNVSTLELGDSALYLCASRQTGQNNEQFFGPGTRLTVL.